In this sample, the clone carrying this T cell receptor (beta chain) turned up a few times. The antigen is unknown. This specimen comes from a study of T cell repertoires in cytomegalovirus infection. Study overall: Shared public TCR beta signatures pointed to both CMV infection and a matching HLA type. Study outcomes and limitations: The ex vivo response was dominated by HLA-C-restricted CMV-specific TCR beta clonotypes. Cumulated frequencies of public TCR beta families served to identify carriers of CMV plus the relevant HLA.

TCRdb called the reads again in MiXCR, with one record for every CDR3 protein. The sample holds 400,000 or so distinct CDR3 sequences, around a sixth seen once. Deletions cut 8 bases from V and 2 bases from J, with 5 bases between. Germline V CDR1 and CDR2: MNHEY, SVGEGT. The CDR3 sequence is 11 residues long. Sequences were obtained from PBMCs. This rearrangement joins TRBV6-2 or TRBV6-3 to TRBJ2-3, with unresolved D. This clonotype originated in a human donor in good health (CMV status not recorded). Some clones in this sample may be carry-over from other donors' samples. Here the CDR3 DNA reads TGTGCCAGCCTACACACAGATACGCAGTATTTT. Protein: CASLHTDTQYF.